This T cell receptor (beta chain) is from a study of shared clonotypes between healthy human individuals. Whole-study results and caveats: Rarefaction indicated that sorted-subset sequencing remained incomplete although depth was large. A few donors showed sharing of about 5.5% of naive CD4 clonotypes.

How the authors handled the data: In the immunoSEQ data, sequences were junction-only and lacked quality scores, so filtering differed. The table came from immunoSEQ multiplex PCR; TCRdb's copy has only in-frame clones and leaves some out. The D gene and trimming were derived from the DNA, and the V and J assignments and clone size from that table. Counted here are hundreds of thousands of clones, approximately 96% occurring once; the ten biggest clones make up 0.11%. The CDR3 spans 15 residues. From germline, CDR1 is MNHEY and CDR2 SMNVEV (reference sequence). J gave up 4 bases and V 5 bases, and 8 bases lay outside the gene matches. CD45RO-negative CD8 cells positively selected for CCR7 made up the naive population, which excluded terminally differentiated effector memory CD45RA+ cells. The study drew its donors from healthy HIV-negative adults without recent acute infections or vaccinations. Notes on this clone: Its antigen is not known.

This clonotype originated in a woman in her thirties in good health. The rearrangement joins TRBV27 to TRBJ2-1; 7 positions match TRBD2. The material sequenced was naive CD8+ T cells sorted from blood. CDR3 protein: CASSIRDYGYNEQFF. The CDR3 DNA reads TGTGCCAGCAGTATCCGGGACTACGGTTACAATGAGCAGTTCTTC.